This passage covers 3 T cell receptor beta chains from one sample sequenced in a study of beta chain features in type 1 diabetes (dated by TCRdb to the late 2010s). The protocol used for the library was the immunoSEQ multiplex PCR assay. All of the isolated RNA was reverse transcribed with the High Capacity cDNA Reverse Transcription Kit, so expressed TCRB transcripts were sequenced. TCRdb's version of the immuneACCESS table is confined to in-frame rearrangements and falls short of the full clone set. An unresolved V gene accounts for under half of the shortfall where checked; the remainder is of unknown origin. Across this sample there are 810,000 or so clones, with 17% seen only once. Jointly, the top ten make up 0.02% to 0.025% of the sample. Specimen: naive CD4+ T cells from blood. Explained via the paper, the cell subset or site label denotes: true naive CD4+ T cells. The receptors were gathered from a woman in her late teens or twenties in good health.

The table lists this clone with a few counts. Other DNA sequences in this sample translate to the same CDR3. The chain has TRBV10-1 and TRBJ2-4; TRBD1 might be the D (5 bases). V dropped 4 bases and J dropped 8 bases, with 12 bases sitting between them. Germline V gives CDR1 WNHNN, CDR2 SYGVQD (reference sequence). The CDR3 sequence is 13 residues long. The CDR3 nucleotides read TGCGCCAGCAGTGGCCAGGGTGGGGACATTCAGTACTTC. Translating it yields CASSGQGGDIQYF.

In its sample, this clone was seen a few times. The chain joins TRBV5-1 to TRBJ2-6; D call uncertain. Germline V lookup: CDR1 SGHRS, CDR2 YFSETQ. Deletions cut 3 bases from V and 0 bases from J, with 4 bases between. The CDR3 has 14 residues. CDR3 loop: CASSWDSGANVLTF. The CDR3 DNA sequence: TGCGCCAGCAGCTGGGACTCTGGGGCCAACGTCCTGACTTTC. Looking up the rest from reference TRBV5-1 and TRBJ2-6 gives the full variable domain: KAGVTQTPRYLIKTRGQQVTLSCSPISGHRSVSWYQQTPGQGLQFLFEYFSETQRNKGNFPGRFSGRQFSNSRSEMNVSTLELGDSALYLCASSWDSGANVLTFGAGSRLTVL.

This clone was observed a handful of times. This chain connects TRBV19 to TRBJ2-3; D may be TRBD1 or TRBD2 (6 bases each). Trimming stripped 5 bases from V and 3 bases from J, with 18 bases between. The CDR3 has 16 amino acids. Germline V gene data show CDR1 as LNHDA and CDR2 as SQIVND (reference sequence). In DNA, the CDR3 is TGTGCCAGTAGTCCCCGTACGGGGGCAGGGACAGATACGCAGTATTTT. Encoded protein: CASSPRTGAGTDTQYF.